The T cell receptor (beta chain) described here comes from a study of shared clonotypes between healthy human individuals. A remark on this clone: No antigen is known for it.

Germline CDR1 reads SGHTA; CDR2 reads FQGNSA. CDR3 size: 15 residues. V was clipped by 2 bases and J by 0 bases; unmatched bases: 1. Both subsets, CD45RA+ naive and CD45RA-negative memory, were split from the CD4+ cells. Using immunoSEQ multiplex PCR, the repertoire was profiled, and TCRdb retains in-frame clones only, with some absent. Here the sample spans hundreds of thousands of clones, almost 97% being singletons. Study outcomes and limitations: In having few donors, the study represented limited genetic and exposure-history diversity.

The rearrangement links TRBV7-2 to TRBJ2-1, with TRBD2 identical over 7 bases. The sequenced sample was naive CD4+ T cells sorted from blood. Subset of the sample: CD45RA+ positively selected. This sequence originates from a woman aged 30 to 39 in good health. In nucleotides, the CDR3 is TGTGCCAGCAGCTTAAGCGGGGACTCCTACAATGAGCAGTTCTTC. Its protein product is CASSLSGDSYNEQFF.